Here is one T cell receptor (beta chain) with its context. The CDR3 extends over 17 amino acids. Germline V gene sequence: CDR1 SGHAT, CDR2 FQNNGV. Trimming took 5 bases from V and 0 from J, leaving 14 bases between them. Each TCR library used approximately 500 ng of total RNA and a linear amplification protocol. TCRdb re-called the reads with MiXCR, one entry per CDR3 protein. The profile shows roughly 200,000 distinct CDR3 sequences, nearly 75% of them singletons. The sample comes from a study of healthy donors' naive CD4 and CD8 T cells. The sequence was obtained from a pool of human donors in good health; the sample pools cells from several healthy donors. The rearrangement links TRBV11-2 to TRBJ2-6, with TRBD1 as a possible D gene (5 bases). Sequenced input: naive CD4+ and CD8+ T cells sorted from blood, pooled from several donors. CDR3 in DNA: TGTGCCAGCAGCCCGGACACTCCCGGCTCTGGGGCCAACGTCCTGACTTTC. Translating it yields CASSPDTPGSGANVLTF.